A single sample gave rise to the 30 T cell receptor beta chains below, sequenced in a study of tumor-infiltrating lymphocytes in localized non-small cell lung cancer. The method was immunoSEQ multiplex PCR; TCRdb's version includes in-frame clones alone and lacks a portion of them. In the table there are fewer than 20,000 clones, approximately 70% of which are singletons. Material: lung tumor tissue. These receptors originate from a human donor with non-small cell lung cancer.

This CDR3 is CASSEDNEQFF. The CDR3 DNA follows: TGTGCCAGCAGTGAGGACAATGAGCAGTTCTTC. The gene calls are TRBV25-1 and TRBJ2-1; no definite D call. The CDR3 sequence is 11 residues long. Germline V gives CDR1 MGHDK, CDR2 SYGVNS. V was cut by 3 bases and J by 5 bases, with 2 bases left in between.

The gene calls are TRBV30 and TRBJ1-2, with 7 positions matching TRBD1. Germline loops: CDR1 GTSNPN, CDR2 SVGIG (reference sequence). Trimming at V came to 0 bases and at J to 0 bases, leaving 1 base not matched to a gene. The CDR3 length is 14 residues. The CDR3 sequence: CAWSVGQANYGYTF. The CDR3 bases are TGTGCCTGGAGTGTAGGACAGGCTAACTATGGCTACACCTTC.

This clone was seen a single time. The V call is TRBV5-6, the J call TRBJ2-6; D uncertain. Germline CDR1 SGHDT, CDR2 YYEEEE. The CDR3 has 13 residues. The V gene lost 7 bases and the J gene lost 2 bases, with 7 bases spanning the gap. CDR3 sequence: CASVIAGANVLTF. In nucleotides, the CDR3 is TGTGCCAGCGTGATAGCTGGGGCCAACGTCCTGACTTTC.

The chain joins TRBV7-8 to TRBJ2-1; 11 nucleotides align to TRBD2. The ends lost 2 bases at V and 7 bases at J; junction bases unmatched: 16. The CDR3 consists of 19 residues. From germline, CDR1 is SGHVS and CDR2 FQNEAQ. The CDR3: CASSLRSVGVSGRGNEQFF. Here the CDR3 DNA reads TGTGCCAGCAGCTTAAGGAGCGTGGGGGTTAGCGGGAGGGGGAATGAGCAGTTCTTC.

V usage is TRBV5-1 and J usage is TRBJ2-1; tentatively, D is TRBD1 (6 bases). The CDR3 is made up of 13 amino acids. Germline-derived CDR1 and CDR2 are SGHRS and YFSETQ. Trimming cost V 4 bases and J 4 bases, with 9 bases left between them. CDR3 sequence: CASSLGQYNEQFF. In nucleotides, the CDR3 is TGCGCCAGCAGCCTAGGACAGTACAATGAGCAGTTCTTC.

This clone was seen more than once but under ten times. The chain couples TRBV14 to TRBJ2-1, with TRBD2 matching 8 bases. Germline CDR1 reads SGHDN; CDR2 reads FVKESK. The CDR3 spans 14 residues. The V gene end was trimmed by 0 bases and the J gene end by 16 bases; junction bases not matched to a gene: 11. The CDR3 spells CASSQDWLAGKRFF. The CDR3 DNA follows: TGTGCCAGCAGCCAAGACTGGTTAGCGGGAAAACGATTCTTC.

The V and J genes are TRBV29-1 and TRBJ2-2; TRBD2 matches at 8 bases. The J segment lost 1 base and the V segment lost 4 bases, leaving 8 bases of the junction unmatched. The germline CDR1 and CDR2 sequences are SQVTM and ANQGSEA. CDR3 length: 16 residues. CDR3 coding DNA: TGCAGCGTTGGGACCCTCGGGGGGGGGAACACCGGGGAGCTGTTTTTT. It is translated as CSVGTLGGGNTGELFF.

The chain combines TRBV11-2 with TRBJ1-4; maybe TRBD1 (5 bases). This CDR3 is 14 amino acids long. V lost 6 bases and J lost 3, with 11 bases in between. Germline lookup yields CDR1 SGHAT and CDR2 FQNNGV. The CDR3 loop is CASSTGQPNEKLFF. The CDR3 DNA reads TGTGCCAGCAGTACAGGACAACCTAATGAAAAACTGTTTTTT. Full variable domain (outside the CDR3, taken from reference TRBV11-2 and TRBJ1-4): EAGVAQSPRYKIIEKRQSVAFWCNPISGHATLYWYQQILGQGPKLLIQFQNNGVVDDSQLPKDRFSAERLKGVDSTLKIQPAKLEDSAVYLCASSTGQPNEKLFFGSGTQLSVL.

This chain uses TRBV9 with TRBJ2-1, with a weak D call TRBD1 (6 bases). V lost 4 bases and J lost 9, with 14 bases in between. This CDR3 contains 13 residues. CDR1 SGDLS and CDR2 YYNGEE come from the germline V gene. CDR3 in amino acids: CASSPPQGPEQFF. CDR3 coding DNA: TGTGCCAGCAGCCCCCCACAGGGACCTGAGCAGTTCTTC.

Note on this clone: The sample carries other DNA sequences with the same CDR3. The rearrangement uses TRBV11-2 and TRBJ2-1; D is possibly TRBD1 (5 bases). Germline loops: CDR1 SGHAT, CDR2 FQNNGV. V lost 0 bases and J lost 6, with 6 bases in between. This CDR3 has 13 amino acids. The CDR3 loop reads CASSLDRGNEQFF. As DNA, the CDR3 is TGTGCCAGCAGCTTAGATAGGGGCAATGAGCAGTTCTTC. The full variable domain, its missing parts supplied by reference TRBV11-2 and TRBJ2-1, is EAGVAQSPRYKIIEKRQSVAFWCNPISGHATLYWYQQILGQGPKLLIQFQNNGVVDDSQLPKDRFSAERLKGVDSTLKIQPAKLEDSAVYLCASSLDRGNEQFFGPGTRLTVL.

This sequence joins TRBV7-9 and TRBJ2-1; no clear D. Trimming took 10 bases from V and 4 from J, leaving 11 bases between them. The V gene's germline CDR1 is SEHNR and CDR2 FQNEAQ (reference sequence). The CDR3 runs to 12 residues. The CDR3 loop reads CAILAPYNEQFF. The CDR3 DNA sequence: TGTGCCATCTTGGCCCCTTACAATGAGCAGTTCTTC.

The chain employs TRBV28 and TRBJ2-7; 9 positions match TRBD1. The CDR3 runs to 17 residues. CDR1 and CDR2 (germline): MDHEN, SYDVKM. V lost 6 bases to trimming and J lost 7 bases; unmatched junction nucleotides: 19. CDR3 sequence (DNA): TGTGCCAGCAGCCCCCCTCGCCATCCACAGGGGGCAGGTGAGCAGTACTTC. This gives the protein CASSPPRHPQGAGEQYF. The full variable domain, with the rest looked up from reference TRBV28 and TRBJ2-7, is DVKVTQSSRYLVKRTGEKVFLECVQDMDHENMFWYRQDPGLGLRLIYFSYDVKMKEKGDIPEGYSVSREKKERFSLILESASTNQTSMYLCASSPPRHPQGAGEQYFGPGTRLTVT.

The table lists this clone with a few counts. The rearrangement links TRBV6-1 to TRBJ1-4, with D unresolved. Trimming removed 6 bases from V and 0 bases from J, with 8 bases in between. The CDR3 has 14 amino acids. The germline gives CDR1 MNHNS, CDR2 SASEGT. The CDR3 DNA reads TGTGCCAGCAGCGCTAGAGCAACTAATGAAAAACTGTTTTTT. The encoded protein is CASSARATNEKLFF.

The chain couples TRBV10-3 to TRBJ1-1, with 12 bases lining up with TRBD1. V was pared by 5 bases and J by 0 bases, with 4 bases of the junction left unmatched. The V gene's germline CDR1 is ENHRY and CDR2 SYGVKD. The CDR3 contains 16 residues. The CDR3 nucleotides are TGTGCCATCAGTCCCGGGACAGGGGGCATGAACACTGAAGCTTTCTTT. Amino acids: CAISPGTGGMNTEAFF.

V and J are TRBV2 and TRBJ1-3; D is unclear. The CDR3 loop spans 15 amino acids. The V gene lost 8 bases and the J gene lost 0 bases, with 14 bases spanning the gap. Germline V gives CDR1 SNHLY, CDR2 FYNNEI. The CDR3 loop is CASGRRTPSGNTIYF. In DNA, the CDR3 is TGTGCCAGCGGTCGAAGGACCCCCTCTGGAAACACCATATATTTT.

This chain uses TRBV27 with TRBJ2-7; unclear D gene. The CDR3 has 13 amino acids. Germline V gene sequence: CDR1 MNHEY, CDR2 SMNVEV (reference sequence). V gave up 2 bases and J gave up 3 bases, with 8 bases separating them. CDR3 sequence (DNA): TGTGCCAGCAGTTTAACCCAGAGCTACGAGCAGTACTTC. It specifies CASSLTQSYEQYF.

This clone was seen only a few times. The same CDR3 can be traced to other DNA sequences in this sample. V and J are TRBV7-9 and TRBJ1-5, with TRBD1 as a possible D gene (5 bases). The CDR3 is 14 residues long. CDR1 and CDR2 (germline): SEHNR, FQNEAQ (reference sequence). The V gene lost 1 base and the J gene lost 7 bases, with 11 bases spanning the gap. The CDR3 coding sequence is TGTGCCAGCAGCTTAGGGCAGGGCGGACAGCCCCAGCATTTT. The encoded protein is CASSLGQGGQPQHF.

This clone was counted a few times. The V and J genes are TRBV18 and TRBJ1-4, with no clear D. This CDR3 contains 14 residues. CDR1 KGHSH and CDR2 LQKENI come from the germline V gene. Trimming removed 3 bases at V and 6 bases at J, with 11 bases between. The CDR3 spells CASSPTYLDEKLFF. The CDR3 DNA follows: TGTGCCAGCTCACCGACGTACTTAGATGAAAAACTGTTTTTT.

This chain uses TRBV28 with TRBJ1-1; D not certain. V shed 5 bases and J shed 11 bases, with 15 bases lying between them. The CDR3 length is 12 residues. Looked up from germline, CDR1 is MDHEN and CDR2 is SYDVKM. The CDR3 region is CASSLPQVGAFF. The CDR3, as DNA: TGTGCCAGCAGTCTCCCCCAGGTGGGGGCTTTCTTT.

By sample share, this clone is medium-sized. The rearrangement links TRBV18 to TRBJ1-1; no reliable D call. The V gene lost 5 bases and the J gene lost 5 bases, with 9 bases spanning the gap. Germline lookup yields CDR1 KGHSH and CDR2 LQKENI. The CDR3 covers 12 residues. This CDR3 reads CASSGMGTEAFF. In DNA, the CDR3 is TGTGCCAGCTCAGGGATGGGGACTGAAGCTTTCTTT.

This chain connects TRBV5-4 to TRBJ2-1; TRBD2 aligns across 14 bases. This CDR3 comprises 17 residues. With V trimmed by 0 bases and J by 6 bases, 5 bases remained unmatched. Per germline, CDR1 SGHNT and CDR2 YYREEE (reference sequence). CDR3 protein: CASSLGGLAGVGNEQFF. The CDR3 DNA reads TGTGCCAGCAGCTTGGGGGGACTAGCGGGAGTCGGCAATGAGCAGTTCTTC. The variable domain in full, completed from reference TRBV5-4 and TRBJ2-1, reads ETGVTQSPTHLIKTRGQQVTLRCSSQSGHNTVSWYQQALGQGPQFIFQYYREEENGRGNFPPRFSGLQFPNYSSELNVNALELDDSALYLCASSLGGLAGVGNEQFFGPGTRLTVL.

V gene TRBV6-4 combines with J gene TRBJ2-1; no reliable D call. CDR3 length equals 13 residues. With 5 bases removed from V and 5 bases from J, the gap between germline ends came to 10 bases. CDR1 MRHNA and CDR2 SNTAGT come from the germline V gene. CDR3 amino acids: CASSRSSNNEQFF. CDR3 nucleotide sequence: TGTGCCAGCAGTCGGTCGAGTAACAATGAGCAGTTCTTC.

The rearrangement joins TRBV4-2 to TRBJ2-7; TRBD2 aligns across 8 bases. V was clipped by 0 bases and J by 2 bases; unmatched bases: 3. The germline V gene encodes CDR1 LGHNA and CDR2 YNFKEQ. The CDR3 totals 15 residues. The CDR3 DNA reads as TGTGCCAGCAGCCAAGATCTCGGGGGGGCCTACGAGCAGTACTTC. It is translated as CASSQDLGGAYEQYF.

V is TRBV5-1 and J is TRBJ1-1; 7 nucleotides align to TRBD1. The V gene's germline CDR1 is SGHRS and CDR2 YFSETQ. This CDR3 region has 15 residues. V lost 4 bases and J lost 0; bases outside the gene matches: 6. The CDR3 sequence is CASSGTAEMNTEAFF. The CDR3 region has the DNA TGCGCCAGCAGCGGGACAGCAGAGATGAACACTGAAGCTTTCTTT.

The chain joins TRBV6-1 to TRBJ2-4, with D possibly TRBD1 on 6 matching bases. From germline, CDR1 is MNHNS and CDR2 SASEGT. This CDR3 has 15 residues. Trimming stripped 0 bases from V and 4 bases from J, with 10 bases between. The CDR3 region has the DNA TGTGCCAGCAGTGAAGCTGAGGACAGTAAAAACATTCAGTACTTC. Translation gives CASSEAEDSKNIQYF.

The rearrangement uses TRBV7-9 and TRBJ1-1, with D perhaps matching TRBD1 (6 bases). The CDR3 extends over 13 amino acids. The germline V gene has CDR1 SEHNR and CDR2 FQNEAQ (reference sequence). V lost 5 bases and J 11 bases, leaving 18 bases between the germline ends. The CDR3: CASSTEGGLRAFF. CDR3 nucleotide sequence: TGTGCCAGCAGCACCGAGGGGGGGCTGCGGGCTTTCTTT.

This clone has more than one count but fewer than ten. This sequence joins TRBV5-1 and TRBJ2-2, with D tentatively TRBD1 (6 bases). The V gene lost 3 bases and the J gene lost 2 bases, with 23 bases spanning the gap. This CDR3 contains 19 residues. Germline CDR1 and CDR2: SGHRS and YFSETQ. CDR3 protein: CASSSGQFGPQSNTGELFF. In DNA, the CDR3 is TGCGCCAGCAGCTCCGGACAGTTTGGTCCCCAATCCAACACCGGGGAGCTGTTTTTT.

The chain carries TRBV5-6 and TRBJ2-7; the D gene is possibly TRBD1 (7 bases). V was shortened by 4 bases and J by 5 bases, with 19 bases between the two germline ends. This CDR3 has 15 amino acids. CDR1 is SGHDT, CDR2 YYEEEE, per germline. This CDR3 is CASSRNSFRGDEQYF. In DNA, the CDR3 is TGTGCCAGCAGCCGAAACAGTTTCAGGGGGGACGAGCAGTACTTC.

V and J are TRBV19 and TRBJ2-5; 9 bases map to TRBD2. Looked up from germline, CDR1 is LNHDA and CDR2 is SQIVND (reference sequence). V lost 2 bases to trimming and J lost 1 base; unmatched junction nucleotides: 2. There are 15 residues in the CDR3. This CDR3 is CASSIMTSGQETQYF. In DNA, the CDR3 is TGTGCCAGTAGTATAATGACTAGCGGCCAAGAGACCCAGTACTTC.

The chain couples TRBV2 to TRBJ2-4; the match to TRBD2 covers 14 bases. The germline gives CDR1 SNHLY, CDR2 FYNNEI. The CDR3 spans 14 residues. Germline trimming cut 5 bases from V and 10 bases from J; bases unmatched to any gene: 4. This chain's CDR3 is CASSPGLAGVIQYF. The DNA of the CDR3 is TGTGCCAGCAGTCCGGGACTAGCGGGAGTTATTCAGTACTTC.